The 2 T cell receptor beta chains below were found in one sample sequenced in a study of radiation and T cells in renal cell carcinoma. Time point indicated: blood 4 weeks post-SBRT, at nephrectomy. The treatment denotes: 15 Gy SBRT to primary tumor, nephrectomy 4 weeks later. Data came from immunoSEQ multiplex PCR; TCRdb stores just in-frame clones and leaves some out. Seen here are 150,000 to 200,000 clones, roughly 90% observed once, and the top ten hold roughly 10%. The sample consisted of blood, taken from a patient whose treatment included radiotherapy and nephrectomy. The receptor set was obtained from a woman between 45 and 65 years old with renal cell carcinoma.

This sequence joins TRBV9 and TRBJ1-2, with a possible D match to TRBD1 (6 bases). This CDR3 region has 14 residues. CDR1 SGDLS and CDR2 YYNGEE come from the germline V gene. V gave up 0 bases and J gave up 4 bases, with 10 bases separating them. The CDR3 here is CASSVGGGSYGYTF. Here the CDR3 DNA reads TGTGCCAGCAGCGTAGGGGGGGGCAGCTATGGCTACACCTTC.

This chain joins TRBV6-6 and TRBJ2-5; no reliable D call. V was trimmed by 7 bases and J by 7 bases, leaving 16 bases between them. This CDR3 comprises 13 residues. Germline values: CDR1 MNHNY, CDR2 SVGAGI (reference sequence). CDR3 DNA: TGTGCCAGCATGAAGCAGTTAGGTGGGACCCAGTACTTC. Its protein product is CASMKQLGGTQYF.